Listed below are T cell receptor beta chains from one sample, sequenced in a study of beta chain features in type 1 diabetes. Profiled with immunoSEQ multiplex PCR; TCRdb holds only in-frame clones, not every one. The table shows 970,000 or so clones, with roughly a sixth occurring only once. Sequencing input: naive CD4+ T cells from blood. Receptors originate from a woman aged 18-29 years in good health. The CDR3 runs from the conserved cysteine through the conserved F or W. D genes are given only for firm matches. Some rows have no size entry. The others give once, few or many, or a class for an expanded clone.

d_call j_call v_call clone_size cdr3_aa cdr3_nt
TRBD1 TRBJ1-2 TRBV18 few CASSAGDRGDYGYTF TGTGCCAGCTCGGCCGGCGACAGGGGGGACTATGGCTACACCTTC
TRBD1 TRBJ2-7 TRBV6-5 NA CASSDRGFDEQYF TGTGCCAGCAGTGACAGGGGTTTTGACGAGCAGTACTTC
TRBD2 TRBJ2-7 TRBV4-2 NA CASSQDATSGTYEQYF TGTGCCAGCAGCCAAGATGCGACTAGCGGGACCTACGAGCAGTACTTC
TRBD1 TRBJ1-5 TRBV2 NA CASSESGGRQPQHF TGTGCCAGCAGCGAGTCAGGGGGCCGGCAGCCCCAGCATTTT
NA TRBJ1-1 TRBV6-5 few CASNNRQNTEAFF TGTGCCAGCAACAATCGGCAGAACACTGAAGCTTTCTTT
TRBD1 TRBJ1-5 TRBV5-5 NA CASSSEPGQTNQPQHF TGTGCCAGCAGCTCTGAGCCGGGACAGACAAATCAGCCCCAGCATTTT
NA TRBJ2-1 TRBV20-1 few CSASTDNEQFF TGCAGTGCCAGTACGGACAATGAGCAGTTCTTC
TRBD2 TRBJ2-5 TRBV11-2 NA CASSFHGTRPQETQYF TGTGCCAGCAGCTTTCACGGGACTAGGCCGCAAGAGACCCAGTACTTC
NA TRBJ1-5 TRBV4-2 NA CASSQGHLNQPQHF TGTGCCAGCAGCCAGGGACACCTCAATCAGCCCCAGCATTTT
NA TRBJ2-3 TRBV5-1 NA CASSLPSRGRTDTQYF TGCGCCAGCAGCTTGCCCTCTAGAGGTCGGACAGATACGCAGTATTTT
NA TRBJ2-3 TRBV6-4 NA CASSAASTDTQYF TGTGCCAGCAGTGCTGCGAGCACAGATACGCAGTATTTT
NA TRBJ2-1 TRBV7-2 few CASSLAGTAYNEQFF TGTGCCAGCAGCTTAGCCGGGACGGCTTACAATGAGCAGTTCTTC
NA TRBJ1-5 TRBV4-2 few CASSQVRGRGVNQPQHF TGTGCCAGCAGCCAAGTCCGGGGTCGGGGGGTCAATCAGCCCCAGCATTTT
NA TRBJ2-7 TRBV19 NA CASSIRGGASYEQYF TGTGCCAGTAGTATTCGGGGCGGCGCGTCTTACGAGCAGTACTTC
NA TRBJ2-5 TRBV19 few CASSPLDLETQYF TGTGCCAGTAGCCCACTCGATTTGGAGACCCAGTACTTC
NA TRBJ1-1 TRBV4-3 few CASSRSRGEAFF TGCGCCAGCAGTCGCAGTCGGGGCGAAGCTTTCTTT
TRBD2 TRBJ2-5 TRBV18 NA CASSPGTSGSGETQYF TGTGCCAGCTCACCAGGGACTAGCGGGAGCGGAGAGACCCAGTACTTC
NA TRBJ2-6 TRBV28 few CASSPGAGANVLTF TGTGCCAGCAGTCCAGGGGCTGGGGCCAACGTCCTGACTTTC
NA TRBJ1-1 TRBV7-2 NA CASSFGGASGAFF TGTGCCAGCAGCTTCGGCGGAGCTTCGGGGGCTTTCTTT
TRBD1 TRBJ2-1 TRBV7-9 few CASSLKASGDRGEQFF TGTGCCAGCAGCTTAAAGGCTAGCGGGGACAGGGGGGAGCAGTTCTTC
NA TRBJ1-2 TRBV4-1 NA CASSPRDGLIRYGYTF TGCGCCAGCAGCCCCCGGGACGGGCTTATTCGCTATGGCTACACCTTC
NA TRBJ1-2 TRBV7-9 few CASSLNPISNNYGYTF TGTGCCAGCAGCTTAAATCCCATTTCTAATAACTATGGCTACACCTTC
TRBD2 TRBJ2-3 TRBV28 NA CASSPGLASTDTQYF TGTGCCAGCAGTCCCGGACTAGCCAGCACAGATACGCAGTATTTT
NA TRBJ2-3 TRBV11-2 few CASSLDYTDTQYF TGTGCCAGCAGCTTAGACTACACAGATACGCAGTATTTT
NA TRBJ2-1 TRBV5-4 NA CASSTTGYNEQFF TGTGCCAGCAGCACGACAGGTTACAATGAGCAGTTCTTC
TRBD1 TRBJ2-3 TRBV7-2 few CASSLRTGTGDYTQYF TGTGCCAGCAGCTTAAGGACCGGGACAGGGGACTATACGCAGTATTTT
NA TRBJ2-2 TRBV2 NA CASARIGELFF TGTGCCAGTGCAAGGATCGGGGAGCTGTTTTTT
NA TRBJ2-2 TRBV5-1 few CASMSGAFANTGELFF TGCGCCAGCATGTCGGGAGCTTTTGCGAACACCGGGGAGCTGTTTTTT
NA TRBJ2-2 TRBV5-4 NA CASSLDGIGELFF TGTGCCAGCAGCTTGGACGGTATAGGGGAGCTGTTTTTT
TRBD2 TRBJ2-3 TRBV19 NA CASSIYLAGDTQYF TGTGCCAGTAGTATTTACCTAGCGGGAGATACGCAGTATTTT
NA TRBJ2-1 TRBV10-3 few CAISEQGGNEQFF TGTGCCATCAGTGAACAGGGTGGTAATGAGCAGTTCTTC
NA TRBJ2-3 TRBV4-3 NA CASSLETYTDTQYF TGCGCCAGCAGCCTGGAGACTTACACAGATACGCAGTATTTT
NA TRBJ2-7 TRBV23-1 NA CASSLSVRGTRMGEQYF TGCGCCAGCAGTCTATCCGTGAGAGGGACAAGGATGGGAGAGCAGTACTTC
NA TRBJ2-1 TRBV18 few CASSPLASNEQFF TGTGCCAGCTCACCACTAGCTTCCAATGAGCAGTTCTTC
NA TRBJ1-2 TRBV5-8 NA CASSLGQNYGYTF TGTGCCAGCAGCTTGGGACAGAACTATGGCTACACCTTC
NA TRBJ2-7 TRBV4-2 few CASSQVGGDYSYEQYF TGTGCCAGCAGCCAAGTTGGGGGAGACTACTCCTACGAGCAGTACTTC
NA TRBJ2-7 TRBV6-1 few CASRKQGYYEQYF TGTGCCAGCAGGAAACAGGGATACTACGAGCAGTACTTC
NA TRBJ2-3 TRBV7-9 few CASSRSPVTDTQYF TGTGCCAGCAGCCGATCACCGGTCACAGATACGCAGTATTTT
TRBD2 TRBJ2-1 TRBV6-6 few CASSLLAGGGNEQFF TGTGCCAGCAGCCTCCTAGCGGGAGGCGGCAATGAGCAGTTCTTC
TRBD2 TRBJ2-1 TRBV6-5 NA CASSYSASGYNEQFF TGTGCCAGCAGTTACTCGGCTAGCGGCTACAATGAGCAGTTCTTC
TRBD2 TRBJ2-5 TRBV5-1 NA CASSLEASGSIKTQYF TGCGCCAGCAGCTTGGAGGCTAGCGGGAGTATAAAGACCCAGTACTTC
NA TRBJ1-3 TRBV5-1 few CASSPSVSGNTIYF TGCGCCAGCAGCCCAAGCGTCTCTGGAAACACCATATATTTT
NA TRBJ2-1 TRBV4-2 few CASSQALWTGTLFF TGTGCCAGCAGCCAAGCCCTATGGACGGGGACTCTGTTCTTC
TRBD1 TRBJ2-5 TRBV4-2 NA CASSQELGTGGGETQYF TGTGCCAGCAGCCAAGAGTTGGGGACAGGGGGTGGGGAGACCCAGTACTTC
NA TRBJ2-1 TRBV5-1 few CASSAGAGQTYNEQFF TGCGCCAGCAGCGCGGGAGCGGGACAGACCTACAATGAGCAGTTCTTC